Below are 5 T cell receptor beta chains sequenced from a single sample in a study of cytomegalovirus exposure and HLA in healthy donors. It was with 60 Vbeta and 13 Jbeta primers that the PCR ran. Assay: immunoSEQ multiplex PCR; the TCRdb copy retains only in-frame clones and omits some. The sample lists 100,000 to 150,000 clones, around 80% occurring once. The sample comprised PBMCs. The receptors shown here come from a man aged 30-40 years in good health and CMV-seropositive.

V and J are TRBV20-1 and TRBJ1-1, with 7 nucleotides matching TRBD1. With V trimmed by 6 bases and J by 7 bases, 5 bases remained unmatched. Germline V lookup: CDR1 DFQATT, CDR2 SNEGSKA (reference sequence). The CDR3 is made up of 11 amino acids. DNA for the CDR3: TGCAGTGCGTCCGGGACAGTTGAAGCTTTCTTT. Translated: CSASGTVEAFF.

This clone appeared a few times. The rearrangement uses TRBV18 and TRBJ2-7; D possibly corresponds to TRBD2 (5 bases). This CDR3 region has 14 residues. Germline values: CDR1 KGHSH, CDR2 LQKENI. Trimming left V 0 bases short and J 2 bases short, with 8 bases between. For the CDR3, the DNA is TGTGCCAGCTCACCACCGGGAGCTGCCTACGAGCAGTACTTC. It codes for CASSPPGAAYEQYF.

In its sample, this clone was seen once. The CDR3 here is CASSLDLQETQYF. In nucleotides, the CDR3 is TGTGCCAGCAGCCTGGATCTCCAAGAGACCCAGTACTTC. V gene TRBV5-4 combines with J gene TRBJ2-5; D remains ambiguous. This CDR3 has 13 residues. Germline CDR1 and CDR2: SGHNT and YYREEE (reference sequence). The ends were cut back, 4 bases at V and 1 base at J, with 8 bases in the middle.

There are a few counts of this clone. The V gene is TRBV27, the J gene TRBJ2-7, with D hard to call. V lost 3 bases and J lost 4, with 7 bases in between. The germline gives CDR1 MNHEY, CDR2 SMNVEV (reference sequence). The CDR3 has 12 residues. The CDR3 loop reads CASSFIGYEQYF. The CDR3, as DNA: TGTGCCAGCAGTTTTATCGGGTACGAGCAGTACTTC.

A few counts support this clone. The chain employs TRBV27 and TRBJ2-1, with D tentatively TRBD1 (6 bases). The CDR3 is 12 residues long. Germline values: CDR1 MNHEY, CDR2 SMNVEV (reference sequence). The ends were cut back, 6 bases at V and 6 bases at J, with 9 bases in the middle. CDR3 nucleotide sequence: TGTGCCAGCAGCCAGGGGTTCAATGAGCAGTTCTTC. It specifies CASSQGFNEQFF.